The 8 T cell receptor beta chains below were found in one sample sequenced in a study of T cells in women clearing cervical HPV infection. Using immunoSEQ multiplex PCR, the repertoire was profiled, and TCRdb retains in-frame clones only, with some absent. In total, the table holds 44,000 or so clones. Source material: blood buffy coat. The receptors originated from a woman between 18 and 70 years old with a cervical HPV16 infection that either progressed to CIN3+ or cleared (not recorded which).

As regards this clone: The CDR3 is cut off 3 residues early in the read; its end comes from the germline J gene. The chain combines TRBV6-1 with TRBJ2-7; 8 bases are shared with TRBD2. The CDR3 spans 14 residues. The germline V gene encodes CDR1 MNHNS and CDR2 SASEGT. V was pared by 3 bases and J by 5 bases, with 6 bases of the junction left unmatched. The CDR3 bases that were read are TGTGCCAGCAGTGATGGGACTAGGGTCAACGAG. It encodes CASSDGTRVNE. From start to end, the CDR3 is CASSDGTRVNEQYF.

Concerning this clone: The read terminates 3 residues ahead of where the CDR3 ends, so the germline J gene completes it. This rearrangement joins TRBV18 to TRBJ1-5, with 11 bases lining up with TRBD1. The junction had 5 bases not matched to a gene; V was cut back by 3 bases and J by 4 bases. Germline assignment: CDR1 KGHSH and CDR2 LQKENI. The CDR3 totals 16 residues. The CDR3 bases that were read are TGTGCCAGCTCACCTGGGGACAGGGGGTTAAATCAGCCC. It is translated as CASSPGDRGLNQP. The CDR3 in full is CASSPGDRGLNQPQHF.

Details on this clone: The missing CDR3 end, 3 residues past where the read stops, is filled in from the germline J gene. The chain is built from TRBV18 and TRBJ2-3; 7 nucleotides line up with TRBD2. In germline, CDR1 is KGHSH, CDR2 LQKENI. The CDR3 is 15 amino acids. The sequenced part of the CDR3 DNA is TGTGCCAGCTCACCACCCGGGACTACACAAGAGACG. It is translated as CASSPPGTTQET. The CDR3 as a whole reads CASSPPGTTQETQYF.

Partial CDR3 DNA: TGCAGCGTTAAAAGGGGGAATGGC. This codes for CSVKRGNG. The whole CDR3 sequence reads CSVKRGNGYTF. This chain uses TRBV29-1 with TRBJ1-2; D is possibly TRBD1 (6 bases). Read data end 3 residues before the CDR3 end; the end is taken from the germline J gene. Deletions cut 5 bases from V and 6 bases from J, with 10 bases between. The CDR3 is 11 residues long. Germline CDR1 reads SQVTM; CDR2 reads ANQGSEA.

Remarks on this clone: The observed sequence ends 3 residues before the CDR3 terminus, with the missing tail filled in from the germline J gene. This chain joins TRBV11-1 and TRBJ1-2, with no clear D. Trimming cost V 5 bases and J 5 bases, with 15 bases left between them. CDR1 is SGHAT and CDR2 is FQDESV in the germline V gene (reference sequence). CDR3 length: 14 amino acids. The CDR3 DNA, read in part, is TGTGCCAGCAGCCCCGGGTCCGGCCATTATGGC. Amino acids: CASSPGSGHYG. The CDR3 in its entirety is CASSPGSGHYGYTF. The full variable domain, its missing parts supplied by reference TRBV11-1 and TRBJ1-2, is EAEVAQSPRYKITEKSQAVAFWCDPISGHATLYWYRQILGQGPELLVQFQDESVVDDSQLPKDRFSAERLKGVDSTLKIQPAELGDSAMYLCASSPGSGHYGYTFGSGTRLTVV.

A remark on this clone: The read halts 3 residues ahead of the CDR3 end, with the missing end drawn from the germline J gene. This rearrangement joins TRBV20-1 to TRBJ1-4; 10 bases fit TRBD1. The V and J ends lost 3 bases and 8 bases, in that order; junction bases with no gene match: 12. Per the germline V gene, CDR1 is DFQATT and CDR2 is SNEGSKA (reference sequence). This CDR3 has 16 residues. CDR3 sequence: CSASYGTGVAREKLFF. CDR3 bases read: TGCAGTGCTAGCTACGGGACAGGGGTCGCTCGAGAAAAA.

Turning to this clone: The read finishes 3 residues shy of the CDR3 end, and the germline J gene is used to complete it. V is TRBV2 and J is TRBJ2-3, with TRBD1 matching 9 bases. Trimming removed 4 bases from V and 3 bases from J; junction bases left unmatched: 8. The CDR3 loop spans 16 amino acids. The germline CDR1 and CDR2 sequences are SNHLY and FYNNEI. The CDR3 reads CASSVGDRVETDTQYF. CDR3 bases read: TGTGCCAGCAGTGTGGGGGACAGGGTTGAAACAGATACG. The full variable domain, in which reference TRBV2 and TRBJ2-3 provide the parts outside the CDR3, is EPEVTQTPSHQVTQMGQEVILRCVPISNHLYFYWYRQILGQKVEFLVSFYNNEISEKSEIFDDQFSVERPDGSNFTLKIRSTKLEDSAMYFCASSVGDRVETDTQYFGPGTRLTVL.

Comment on this clone: Coverage ceases 3 residues before the CDR3 finishes, and the germline J gene fills in the end. V is TRBV7-3 and J is TRBJ2-1; TRBD2 might be the D (6 bases). From germline, CDR1 is SGHTA and CDR2 FQGTGA. The germline V and J ends were trimmed by 1 base and 6 bases, with 13 bases remaining between them. The CDR3 length is 15 residues. The covered CDR3 bases are TGTGCCAGCAGCTTAATACAAGGGACTGTCAATGAG. Its translation is CASSLIQGTVNE. The entire CDR3 protein reads CASSLIQGTVNEQFF.